This T cell receptor (beta chain) was observed in a study of T cell responses to AZD1222 COVID-19 vaccine. General study results and limits: Nearly half of the spike-specific TCRs reportedly recognize variant regions that carry no mutations. Spike-specific TCRs gained breadth and depth after people received two AZD1222 doses. Repertoire collection took place solely once the T cell response had peaked. CD4 TCRs linked to vaccination spanned spike, dominating at 160-218 and 743-854.

Clones were sequenced by immunoSEQ multiplex PCR, and TCRdb holds only the in-frame ones, with some missing. The repertoire consists of some 120,000 clones, with about 90% occurring once and the leading ten covering about 5.2%. From germline, CDR1 is LNHDA and CDR2 SQIVND (reference sequence). With 4 bases clipped from V and 3 bases from J, the junction kept 4 bases outside the gene matches. This CDR3 spans 16 amino acids. A note on this clone: Its antigen is not known.

This chain connects TRBV19 to TRBJ2-2; 11 bases map to TRBD1. The source is an adult in good health. The sequencing here drew on peripheral blood, taken on day 0 of AZD1222 vaccination. Here the CDR3 DNA reads TGTGCCAGTAGTAAGGGGACAGGGGGAGACACCGGGGAGCTGTTTTTT. As protein: CASSKGTGGDTGELFF.